The 11 T cell receptor beta chains reported below all come from one sample, sequenced in a study of human T cells and chemical hapten exposure. The time point here: pre-sensitization, week 0. The treatment was: therapeutic diphenylcyclopropenone sensitization with weekly scalp DPC. TCRdb used MiXCR to reprocess the RACE reads, holding one entry per CDR3 protein. The sample lists a few hundred thousand distinct CDR3 sequences, about 5% occurring once. The sequences come from whole blood, collected in connection with sensitization to the hapten diphenylcyclopropenone (DPC). These receptors came from a woman in her late teens or twenties with alopecia areata. Some clones in this sample may be carry-over from other donors' samples.

The chain recombines TRBV11-2 with TRBJ2-1; D uncertain. Trimming took off 1 base at V and 6 bases at J, with 7 bases between the two ends. The germline V gene has CDR1 SGHAT and CDR2 FQNNGV. The CDR3 is 13 residues long. For the CDR3, the DNA is TGTGCCAGCAGCTTAGTACAGACCAATGAGCAGTTCTTC. This encodes CASSLVQTNEQFF. The variable domain in full, completed from reference TRBV11-2 and TRBJ2-1, reads EAGVAQSPRYKIIEKRQSVAFWCNPISGHATLYWYQQILGQGPKLLIQFQNNGVVDDSQLPKDRFSAERLKGVDSTLKIQPAKLEDSAVYLCASSLVQTNEQFFGPGTRLTVL.

The table lists this clonotype with many counts. The rearrangement links TRBV24-1 to TRBJ1-1; no firm D call. V lost 1 base to trimming and J lost 7 bases, with 9 bases between them. CDR1 is KGHDR, CDR2 SFDVKD, per germline. CDR3 size: 13 residues. The CDR3 is CATSDFRSDEAFF. As DNA, the CDR3 is TGTGCCACCAGTGATTTCAGATCGGATGAAGCTTTCTTT.

Many counts were recorded for this clonotype. V usage is TRBV3-1 and J usage is TRBJ2-7; 13 bases map to TRBD2. Germline V lookup: CDR1 LGHDT, CDR2 YNNKEL (reference sequence). This CDR3 spans 18 amino acids. V lost 6 bases and J lost 3; bases outside the gene matches: 14. The CDR3 region is CASSPAVLAGGKHYEQYF. CDR3 DNA: TGTGCCAGCAGTCCCGCCGTACTAGCGGGGGGGAAGCACTACGAGCAGTACTTC.

The genes are TRBV6-5 and TRBJ2-5; tentative D call: TRBD1 (6 bases). The V gene's germline CDR1 is MNHEY and CDR2 SVGAGI. The CDR3 spans 15 residues. Trimming stripped 0 bases from V and 4 bases from J, with 12 bases between. CDR3 loop: CASSYSVRGRETQYF. The CDR3, as DNA: TGTGCCAGCAGTTACTCGGTCAGGGGCAGAGAGACCCAGTACTTC.

CDR3 loop: CASSFLAAPMKEQYF. The DNA of the CDR3 is TGCGCCAGCAGCTTCCTAGCGGCCCCTATGAAGGAGCAGTACTTC. J is TRBJ2-7 and V is TRBV5-1; 7 nucleotides line up with TRBD2. V lost 2 bases and J lost 7; bases outside the gene matches: 12. This CDR3 is built from 15 residues. Germline V gene data show CDR1 as SGHRS and CDR2 as YFSETQ.

The genes are TRBV7-2 and TRBJ1-2, with 9 bases identical to TRBD1. CDR3 size: 14 residues. The V and J ends lost 5 bases and 5 bases, in that order; junction bases with no gene match: 6. Germline CDR1 and CDR2: SGHTA and FQGNSA. CDR3 DNA: TGTGCCAGCAGCCCCGGGACAGGGATGTATGGCTACACCTTC. Its protein is CASSPGTGMYGYTF. The full variable domain, rest sourced from reference TRBV7-2 and TRBJ1-2, is GAGVSQSPSNKVTEKGKDVELRCDPISGHTALYWYRQSLGQGLEFLIYFQGNSAPDKSGLPSDRFSAERTGGSVSTLTIQRTQQEDSAVYLCASSPGTGMYGYTFGSGTRLTVV.

This clonotype was observed many times. The chain links TRBV4-1 to TRBJ1-1; D remains ambiguous. This CDR3 region has 11 residues. Germline CDR1 reads MGHRA; CDR2 reads YSYEKL. V was clipped by 8 bases and J by 0 bases, with 4 bases between them. The CDR3 bases are TGCGCCAGCGGAGTGAACACTGAAGCTTTCTTT. Translation: CASGVNTEAFF.

The sample holds many counts of this clonotype. At one boundary the junction diverges from the germline segment, which might be a read error. The chain carries TRBV6-5 and TRBJ2-3; tentative D call: TRBD2 (7 bases). Germline loops: CDR1 MNHEY, CDR2 SVGAGI. The CDR3 length is 14 residues. CDR3 amino acids: CASSRGGRTDTQYF. The CDR3 bases are TGCGCCAGCAGCAGGGGAGGGCGCACAGATACGCAGTATTTT.

A few counts support this clonotype. The gene calls are TRBV21-1 and TRBJ2-6. TRBV21-1 corresponds to a pseudogene. The CDR3 length is 14 residues. The CDR3 here is CASSDPSGANVLTF. The DNA for the CDR3 is TGTGCCAGCAGCGACCCCTCTGGGGCCAACGTCCTGACTTTC.

This clonotype has only a few counts. This chain links TRBV2 with TRBJ2-7; D might be TRBD1 or TRBD2, each matching 6 bases. The CDR3 loop spans 14 amino acids. The germline CDR1 and CDR2 sequences are SNHLY and FYNNEI. Trimming left V 1 base short and J 2 bases short, with 9 bases between. CDR3 nucleotide sequence: TGTGCCAGCAGTGAAGGAAGGGGGGCCTACGAGCAGTACTTC. It yields the protein CASSEGRGAYEQYF.

This clonotype appeared a single time. One end of the junction is discordant with germline, which a read error may explain. This chain connects TRBV6-1 to TRBJ2-3; no firm D call. Germline V gene lookup returns CDR1 MNHNS and CDR2 SASEGT. The CDR3 is made up of 17 amino acids. DNA for the CDR3: TGTGCCAGCAGTGAAGAGGAATTCTACTCAAACACAGATACGCCGTATTTT. Its protein product is CASSEEEFYSNTDTPYF.